One and the same sample provided the 30 T cell receptor beta chains below, sequenced in a study of blood T cell repertoires in COVID-19. Generated by immunoSEQ multiplex PCR, the TCRdb table keeps only in-frame clones and is missing some. The table includes 33,000 or so clones, 90% detected once. Specimen: peripheral blood. Every receptor here comes from a man aged 65 to 85 with active or convalescent COVID-19.

The V gene is TRBV6-5, the J gene TRBJ2-3; D not resolved. Germline loops: CDR1 MNHEY, CDR2 SVGAGI. The CDR3 runs 14 residues. The ends were cut back, 2 bases at V and 2 bases at J, with 8 bases in the middle. The CDR3 reads CASSYADNTDTQYF. The CDR3 DNA follows: TGTGCCAGCAGTTACGCCGACAACACAGATACGCAGTATTTT.

The rearrangement joins TRBV7-3 to TRBJ2-1, with 15 nucleotides matching TRBD2. CDR3 length: 16 amino acids. CDR1 is SGHTA and CDR2 is FQGTGA in the germline V gene. J lost 6 bases, V lost 4 bases, and 4 bases had no gene match. CDR3 DNA sequence: TGTGCCAGCAGCTCCTGGACTAGCGGGAGGGCCAATGAGCAGTTCTTC. Translation gives CASSSWTSGRANEQFF.

This clone was seen only once. The chain combines TRBV19 with TRBJ1-1; 9 bases are a match to TRBD1. The germline CDR1 and CDR2 sequences are LNHDA and SQIVND (reference sequence). V shed 7 bases and J 2 bases; nucleotides not matched to a gene: 8. The CDR3 extends over 15 amino acids. CDR3 in amino acids: CASTVQGAGNTEAFF. For the CDR3, the DNA is TGTGCCAGTACCGTACAGGGGGCGGGCAACACTGAAGCTTTCTTT.

CDR3 residues: CASSLIGTAYEKLFF. The DNA for the CDR3 is TGTGCCAGCAGTTTAATCGGGACAGCCTATGAAAAACTGTTTTTT. This chain joins TRBV28 and TRBJ1-4, with TRBD1 identical over 7 bases. V shed 2 bases and J 6 bases; nucleotides not matched to a gene: 6. This CDR3 region has 15 residues. CDR1 is MDHEN and CDR2 is SYDVKM in the germline V gene.

The chain uses TRBV5-1 and TRBJ1-4; no clear D gene. Germline CDR1 SGHRS, CDR2 YFSETQ. V dropped 5 bases and J dropped 8 bases, with 16 bases sitting between them. The CDR3 is 14 amino acids. CDR3 amino acids: CASSFLEGGEKLFF. As DNA, the CDR3 is TGCGCCAGCAGTTTTTTAGAAGGAGGCGAAAAACTGTTTTTT.

This clone was seen only once. The chain uses TRBV7-2 and TRBJ2-5; possible D gene TRBD1, 5 bases. The germline V and J ends were trimmed by 6 bases and 3 bases, with 14 bases remaining between them. The CDR3 is 14 residues long. The germline V gene encodes CDR1 SGHTA and CDR2 FQGNSA. This CDR3 reads CASSFMWTKETQYF. In DNA, the CDR3 is TGTGCCAGCAGTTTTATGTGGACAAAAGAGACCCAGTACTTC.

The rearrangement links TRBV24-1 to TRBJ2-1; 7 bases are a match to TRBD1. Germline CDR1 and CDR2: KGHDR and SFDVKD. CDR3 size: 14 residues. J gave up 7 bases and V 2 bases, and 4 bases lay outside the gene matches. The CDR3 DNA is TGTGCCACCAGTGATTCGGGCAGGGGGAATGAGCAGTTCTTC. Protein product: CATSDSGRGNEQFF.

The chain uses TRBV7-3 and TRBJ2-3; TRBD1 might be the D (6 bases). The CDR3 totals 16 residues. Germline values: CDR1 SGHTA, CDR2 FQGTGA. Trimming removed 1 base at V and 0 bases at J, with 11 bases between. As DNA, the CDR3 is TGTGCCAGCAGCTTAAGGGGGCCGCGGAGCACAGATACGCAGTATTTT. It yields the protein CASSLRGPRSTDTQYF. Together with reference TRBV7-3 and TRBJ2-3, the CDR3 gives the full variable domain: GAGVSQTPSNKVTEKGKYVELRCDPISGHTALYWYRQSLGQGPEFLIYFQGTGAADDSGLPNDRFFAVRPEGSVSTLKIQRTERGDSAVYLCASSLRGPRSTDTQYFGPGTRLTVL.

The chain links TRBV11-2 to TRBJ1-2; D not certain. The germline gives CDR1 SGHAT, CDR2 FQNNGV. This CDR3 contains 13 residues. Trimming cost V 7 bases and J 4 bases, with 13 bases left between them. The CDR3 loop reads CASTEVGSYGYTF. In nucleotides, the CDR3 is TGTGCCAGCACCGAAGTGGGGAGCTATGGCTACACCTTC.

The chain carries TRBV30 and TRBJ1-1; 10 bases align to TRBD1. The germline V gene encodes CDR1 GTSNPN and CDR2 SVGIG (reference sequence). Trimming took 3 bases from V and 8 from J; bases not matched to a gene: 6. The CDR3 spans 13 residues. The CDR3 DNA follows: TGTGCCTGGAGCAGGGGACAGGGGACCGAAGCTTTCTTT. Translated: CAWSRGQGTEAFF. Full variable domain (missing parts from reference TRBV30 and TRBJ1-1): SQTIHQWPATLVQPVGSPLSLECTVEGTSNPNLYWYRQAAGRGLQLLFYSVGIGQISSEVPQNLSASRPQDRQFILSSKKLLLSDSGFYLCAWSRGQGTEAFFGQGTRLTVV.

This clone appeared a single time. The J gene is TRBJ2-7, the V gene TRBV2, with D possibly TRBD1 on 6 matching bases. Trimming removed 8 bases from V and 1 base from J, with 15 bases in between. The CDR3 is made up of 14 amino acids. Germline CDR1 SNHLY, CDR2 FYNNEI. CDR3: CASLLPGTSYEQYF. For the CDR3, the DNA is TGTGCCAGCTTACTCCCCGGGACATCCTACGAGCAGTACTTC.

The chain joins TRBV5-4 to TRBJ1-2; 10 bases line up with TRBD1. The germline gives CDR1 SGHNT, CDR2 YYREEE (reference sequence). The CDR3 covers 15 residues. J was trimmed by 5 bases and V by 0 bases; bases with no gene match: 4. The CDR3 DNA reads TGTGCCAGCAGCTTGGAGGACAGGGGGGATTATGGCTACACCTTC. As protein: CASSLEDRGDYGYTF.

DNA of the CDR3: TGCGCCAGCAGCGGAGCCGTAGGGAGTTGGGGCTACACCTTC. This encodes CASSGAVGSWGYTF. The chain is built from TRBV5-1 and TRBJ1-2; D unresolved. V shed 4 bases and J shed 8 bases, with 18 bases lying between them. The CDR3 is made up of 14 amino acids. Germline CDR1 and CDR2: SGHRS and YFSETQ. Based on the CDR3 plus reference TRBV5-1 and TRBJ1-2, the full variable domain is KAGVTQTPRYLIKTRGQQVTLSCSPISGHRSVSWYQQTPGQGLQFLFEYFSETQRNKGNFPGRFSGRQFSNSRSEMNVSTLELGDSALYLCASSGAVGSWGYTFGSGTRLTVV.

The genes are TRBV7-2 and TRBJ1-2; D is uncertain. Germline V gene data show CDR1 as SGHTA and CDR2 as FQGNSA. This CDR3 comprises 15 residues. Trimming pared 5 bases from V and 1 base from J, leaving 14 bases between. The CDR3 DNA reads as TGTGCCAGCAGCCCGGAGTCCAAACTTAACTATGGCTACACCTTC. Protein: CASSPESKLNYGYTF. Combining the CDR3 with reference TRBV7-2 and TRBJ1-2 gives the whole variable domain GAGVSQSPSNKVTEKGKDVELRCDPISGHTALYWYRQSLGQGLEFLIYFQGNSAPDKSGLPSDRFSAERTGGSVSTLTIQRTQQEDSAVYLCASSPESKLNYGYTFGSGTRLTVV.

The chain links TRBV11-1 to TRBJ1-6; the D is unclear. Trimming took off 1 base at V and 13 bases at J, with 14 bases between the two ends. The CDR3 extends over 14 amino acids. Germline V gene lookup returns CDR1 SGHAT and CDR2 FQDESV (reference sequence). The CDR3 sequence is CASSLEFGSTPLHF. In DNA, the CDR3 is TGTGCCAGCAGCTTAGAATTCGGGTCGACGCCCCTCCACTTT.

The chain recombines TRBV12-3 or TRBV12-4 with TRBJ1-4; D might be TRBD1 (5 bases). Trimming took 5 bases from V and 5 from J, leaving 9 bases between them. The CDR3 totals 13 residues. DNA of the CDR3: TGTGCCAGCAGTATGACAGAGAATGAAAAACTGTTTTTT. This translates into CASSMTENEKLFF.

V is TRBV28 and J is TRBJ1-1, with D unclear. This CDR3 contains 13 residues. Trimming removed 3 bases at V and 1 base at J, with 6 bases between. CDR1 is MDHEN, CDR2 SYDVKM, per germline. The CDR3 loop reads CASSFNRNTEAFF. Here the CDR3 DNA reads TGTGCCAGCAGTTTTAACAGGAACACTGAAGCTTTCTTT.

J is TRBJ2-1 and V is TRBV28; 10 bases fit TRBD2. CDR1 and CDR2 from the germline V gene are MDHEN and SYDVKM. The CDR3 spans 15 residues. V gave up 2 bases and J gave up 7 bases; unmatched junction bases: 5. CDR3 loop: CASSLALAGVNEQFF. CDR3 coding DNA: TGTGCCAGCAGTTTAGCGCTAGCGGGAGTAAATGAGCAGTTCTTC.

This clone has only one observation. The J gene is TRBJ1-2, the V gene TRBV19; D is possibly TRBD1 (6 bases). Looked up from germline, CDR1 is LNHDA and CDR2 is SQIVND (reference sequence). The CDR3 is made up of 12 amino acids. With 6 bases removed from V and 4 bases from J, the gap between germline ends came to 9 bases. CDR3 coding DNA: TGTGCCAGTAGCCGGACAGCCTATGGCTACACCTTC. It translates to CASSRTAYGYTF.

This chain links TRBV19 with TRBJ1-5, with TRBD1 identical over 7 bases. CDR3 length: 16 amino acids. The V gene's germline CDR1 is LNHDA and CDR2 SQIVND (reference sequence). V trimming: 4 bases; J trimming: 0 bases; junction bases outside the gene matches: 6. For the CDR3, the DNA is TGTGCCAGTAGTAAATCTACAGGGGTTAGCAATCAGCCCCAGCATTTT. This translates into CASSKSTGVSNQPQHF.

The chain joins TRBV4-1 to TRBJ1-2, with D perhaps matching TRBD1 (5 bases). V was cut by 4 bases and J by 2 bases, with 14 bases left in between. The CDR3 contains 15 residues. Germline CDR1 reads MGHRA; CDR2 reads YSYEKL. CDR3 residues: CASSPPSGRNYGYTF. The DNA of the CDR3 is TGCGCCAGCAGCCCCCCCTCAGGGAGGAACTATGGCTACACCTTC.

J is TRBJ1-2 and V is TRBV18, with 7 bases lining up with TRBD1. The V gene end was trimmed by 3 bases and the J gene end by 6 bases; junction bases not matched to a gene: 7. Germline V gene sequence: CDR1 KGHSH, CDR2 LQKENI. The length of the CDR3 is 14 residues. CDR3 DNA sequence: TGTGCCAGCTCACCCTCAGACAGGGCTCATGGCTACACCTTC. It is translated as CASSPSDRAHGYTF.

The chain is built from TRBV21-1 and TRBJ1-5; TRBD1 is the table's D call and was not checked against the DNA. TRBV21-1 is recorded as a pseudogene. The CDR3 is 23 amino acids. CDR3 nucleotide sequence: TGTGCCAGCCGACGAACAGGGACCCAAAGAACGAACACATCGGGGTATAGCAATCAGCCCCAGCATTTT. Translated, it gives CASRRTGTQRTNTSGYSNQPQHF.

The rearrangement uses TRBV4-1 and TRBJ1-1, with D hard to call. The ends were cut back, 4 bases at V and 4 bases at J, with 7 bases in the middle. The CDR3 consists of 12 residues. Germline CDR1 reads MGHRA; CDR2 reads YSYEKL. The CDR3 nucleotides are TGCGCCAGCAGCCCCCGGGGCACTGAAGCTTTCTTT. It translates to CASSPRGTEAFF.

V gene TRBV6-5 combines with J gene TRBJ2-1; 7 positions match TRBD1. Germline values: CDR1 MNHEY, CDR2 SVGAGI. V shed 5 bases, J shed 7 bases, and the junction held 8 bases outside the gene matches. The length of the CDR3 is 14 residues. This CDR3 reads CASSRERGRNEQFF. Here the CDR3 DNA reads TGTGCCAGCAGTAGGGAAAGGGGGCGGAATGAGCAGTTCTTC.

The rearrangement uses TRBV11-2 and TRBJ2-1, with 7 bases fitting TRBD1. CDR1 SGHAT and CDR2 FQNNGV come from the germline V gene. V shed 3 bases, J shed 3 bases, and the junction held 5 bases outside the gene matches. The CDR3 extends over 15 amino acids. The DNA of the CDR3 is TGTGCCAGCAGCTTTCGTAGACAGGGCTACAATGAGCAGTTCTTC. Translating it yields CASSFRRQGYNEQFF.

The rearrangement joins TRBV25-1 to TRBJ1-4; 9 nucleotides agree with TRBD1. Trimming cost V 5 bases and J 9 bases; bases outside gene matches: 10. Germline values: CDR1 MGHDK, CDR2 SYGVNS. This CDR3 contains 15 residues. The CDR3 reads CASSSNRDRDQKLFF. The CDR3 DNA sequence: TGTGCCAGCAGTAGCAACCGGGACAGGGATCAAAAACTGTTTTTT.

The chain combines TRBV6-4 with TRBJ2-2; D unresolved. Germline loops: CDR1 MRHNA, CDR2 SNTAGT. The ends were cut back, 5 bases at V and 3 bases at J, with 10 bases in the middle. CDR3 length equals 14 residues. The CDR3, as DNA: TGTGCCAGCAGTTTAACAGTTTACACCGGGGAGCTGTTTTTT. The encoded protein is CASSLTVYTGELFF.

The CDR3 coding sequence is TGTGCCAGCAGCTCACAAACCTCCTACGGGACTGAAGCTTTCTTT. It is translated as CASSSQTSYGTEAFF. The J gene is TRBJ1-1, the V gene TRBV5-4, with D unresolved. The germline V gene encodes CDR1 SGHNT and CDR2 YYREEE (reference sequence). The V gene lost 3 bases and the J gene lost 5 bases, with 17 bases spanning the gap. The CDR3 consists of 15 residues.

This clone appeared a few times. J is TRBJ1-2 and V is TRBV4-3; TRBD1 agrees at 8 bases. V was pared by 4 bases and J by 3 bases, with 7 bases of the junction left unmatched. The CDR3 sequence is 15 residues long. From germline, CDR1 is LGHNA and CDR2 YSLEER. This chain's CDR3 is CASSLDRGGDYGYTF. CDR3 nucleotides: TGCGCCAGCAGCCTTGACAGGGGTGGGGACTATGGCTACACCTTC.